Listed below are T cell receptor beta chains from one sample, sequenced in a study of shared clonotypes between healthy human individuals. The repertoire was sequenced with immunoSEQ multiplex PCR; TCRdb's copy has only in-frame clones and lacks some. The sample lists 2 million to 2.5 million clones; roughly 96% were seen once. Specimen: naive CD4+ T cells sorted from blood. The origin of the receptors is a man younger than 35 in good health. Each CDR3 is given with its conserved first and last residue. D genes are given only for firm matches. Rows give clone size only sometimes, using once, few, many, or a class for an expanded clone.

TRBV7-9	TRBJ2-3	12	-	-	TGTGCCAGCAGCTATATCACAGATACGCAGTATTTT	CASSYITDTQYF
TRBV19	TRBJ1-5	20	-	TRBD1	TGTGCCAGTAGTATTAGGCTATTAGGGGACAGGGCATATAGCAATCAGCCCCAGCATTTT	CASSIRLLGDRAYSNQPQHF
TRBV5-6	TRBJ2-5	16	-	-	TGTGCCAGCAGCTTGTTTTGGGACACCCCCGGGGAGACCCAGTACTTC	CASSLFWDTPGETQYF
TRBV5-6	TRBJ2-1	13	-	-	TGTGCCAGCAGCTTATTCGACTACAATGAGCAGTTCTTC	CASSLFDYNEQFF
TRBV4-3	TRBJ2-3	16	-	TRBD2	TGCGCCAGCAGCCAGGGGACTAATAGACATCCGGATACGCAGTATTTT	CASSQGTNRHPDTQYF
TRBV27	TRBJ2-2	17	-	TRBD1	TGTGCCAGCAGTTCTAAGGCCGGGACAGTGAACACCGGGGAGCTGTTTTTT	CASSSKAGTVNTGELFF
TRBV7-3	TRBJ2-2	14	-	-	TGTGCCAGCAGCCCCGGACAAAACACCGGGGAGCTGTTTTTT	CASSPGQNTGELFF
TRBV19	TRBJ1-2	13	once	-	TGTGCCAGTAGTCCCAGTGCCTACTATGGCTACACCTTC	CASSPSAYYGYTF
TRBV6-5	TRBJ1-6	12	-	-	TGTGCCAGCAGTCACCCCAGGGAGGCCCTCCACTTT	CASSHPREALHF
TRBV9	TRBJ1-1	15	-	-	TGTGCCAGCAGCGTAGAGGGGGGGAAGAACACTGAAGCTTTCTTT	CASSVEGGKNTEAFF
TRBV7-6	TRBJ1-2	13	-	-	TGTGCCAGCAGCGCCGATCAGAATTATGGCTACACCTTC	CASSADQNYGYTF
TRBV5-6	TRBJ1-4	13	once	-	TGTGCCAGCAGCTTGGAACCTGAAGAAAAACTGTTTTTT	CASSLEPEEKLFF